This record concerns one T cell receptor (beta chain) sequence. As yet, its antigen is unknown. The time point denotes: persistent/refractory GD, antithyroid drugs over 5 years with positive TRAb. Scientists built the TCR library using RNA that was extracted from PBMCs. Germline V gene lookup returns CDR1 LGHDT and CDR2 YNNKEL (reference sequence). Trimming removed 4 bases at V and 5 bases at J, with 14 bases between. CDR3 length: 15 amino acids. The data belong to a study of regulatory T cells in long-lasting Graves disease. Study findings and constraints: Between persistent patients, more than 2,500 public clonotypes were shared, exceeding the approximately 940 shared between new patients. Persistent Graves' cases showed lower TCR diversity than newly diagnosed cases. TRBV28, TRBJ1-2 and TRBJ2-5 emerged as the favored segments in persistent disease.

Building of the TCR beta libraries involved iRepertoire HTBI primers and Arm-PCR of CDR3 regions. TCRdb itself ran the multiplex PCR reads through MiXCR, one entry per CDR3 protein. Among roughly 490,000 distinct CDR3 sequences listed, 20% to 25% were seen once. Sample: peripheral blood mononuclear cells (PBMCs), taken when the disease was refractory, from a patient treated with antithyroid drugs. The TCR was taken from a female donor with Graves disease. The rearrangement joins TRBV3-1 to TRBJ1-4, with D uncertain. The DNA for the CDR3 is TGTGCCAGCAGCCCTACTTTTACTGGGAATGAAAAACTGTTTTTT. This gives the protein CASSPTFTGNEKLFF.